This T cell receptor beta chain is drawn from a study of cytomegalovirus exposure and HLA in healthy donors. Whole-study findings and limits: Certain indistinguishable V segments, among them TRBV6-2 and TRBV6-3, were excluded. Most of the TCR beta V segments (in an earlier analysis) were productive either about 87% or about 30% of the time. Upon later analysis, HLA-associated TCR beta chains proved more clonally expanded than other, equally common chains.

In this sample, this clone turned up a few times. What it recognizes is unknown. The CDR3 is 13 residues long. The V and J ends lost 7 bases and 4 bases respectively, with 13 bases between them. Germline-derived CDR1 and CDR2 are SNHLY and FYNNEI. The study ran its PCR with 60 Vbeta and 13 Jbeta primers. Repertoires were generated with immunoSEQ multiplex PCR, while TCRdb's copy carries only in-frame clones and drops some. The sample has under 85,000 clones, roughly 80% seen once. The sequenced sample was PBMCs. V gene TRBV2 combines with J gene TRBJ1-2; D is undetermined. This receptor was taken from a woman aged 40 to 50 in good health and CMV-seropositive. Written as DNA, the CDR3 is TGTGCCAGCAACATAGGACTGCCCTATGGCTACACCTTC. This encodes CASNIGLPYGYTF. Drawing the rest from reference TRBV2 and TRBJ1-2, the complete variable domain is EPEVTQTPSHQVTQMGQEVILRCVPISNHLYFYWYRQILGQKVEFLVSFYNNEISEKSEIFDDQFSVERPDGSNFTLKIRSTKLEDSAMYFCASNIGLPYGYTFGSGTRLTVV.